Below, 3 T cell receptor beta chains from the same sample are listed, as sequenced in a study of shared clonotypes between healthy human individuals. Naive CD8 cells lacked CD45RO and underwent positive selection for CCR7, leaving out terminally differentiated effector memory CD45RA+ cells. Produced via immunoSEQ multiplex PCR; TCRdb's table is partial and in-frame only. The sample lists some 740,000 clones; about 92% were seen once. The sample was naive CD8+ T cells sorted from blood. All receptors derive from a man younger than 40 in good health.

The chain employs TRBV6-4 and TRBJ2-7, with D hard to call. V was pared by 0 bases and J by 5 bases, with 14 bases between. The germline V gene encodes CDR1 MRHNA and CDR2 SNTAGT. This CDR3 contains 15 residues. DNA of the CDR3: TGTGCCAGCAGTGACTCAGAACACCAAACGGACGAGCAGTACTTC. Its translation: CASSDSEHQTDEQYF.

The V gene is TRBV28, the J gene TRBJ2-1; D gene uncertain. The V end was cut by 6 bases, the J end by 4 bases, with 16 bases between. This CDR3 contains 15 residues. Germline V CDR1 and CDR2: MDHEN, SYDVKM. The CDR3 DNA sequence: TGTGCCAGCAGGAATATCGGGCAGCTATACAATGAGCAGTTCTTC. This translates into CASRNIGQLYNEQFF.

This chain links TRBV6-6 with TRBJ2-7; TRBD2 matches at 10 bases. Germline V gives CDR1 MNHNY, CDR2 SVGAGI (reference sequence). The V segment lost 6 bases and the J segment 3 bases; nucleotides outside the gene matches: 2. This CDR3 spans 13 amino acids. CDR3 sequence reads: CASSASGSYEQYF. The CDR3 DNA reads as TGTGCCAGCAGCGCTAGCGGGAGCTACGAGCAGTACTTC.